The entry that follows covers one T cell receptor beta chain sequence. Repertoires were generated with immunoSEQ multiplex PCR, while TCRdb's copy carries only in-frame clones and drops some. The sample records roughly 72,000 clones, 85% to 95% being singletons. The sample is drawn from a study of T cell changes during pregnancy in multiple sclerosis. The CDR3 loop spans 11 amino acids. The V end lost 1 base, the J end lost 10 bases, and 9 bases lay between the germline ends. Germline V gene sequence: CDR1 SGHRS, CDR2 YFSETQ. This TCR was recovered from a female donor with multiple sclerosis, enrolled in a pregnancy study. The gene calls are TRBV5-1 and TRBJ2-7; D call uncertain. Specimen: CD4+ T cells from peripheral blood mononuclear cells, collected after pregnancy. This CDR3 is CASSLIGVQYF. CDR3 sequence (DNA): TGCGCCAGCAGCTTGATTGGAGTTCAGTACTTC.